This TCR beta chain was recorded in a study of shared clonotypes between healthy human individuals (dated by TCRdb to about 2020). Regarding the study in general: The cohort included a few men and a couple of women between 18 and 49 years of age. For each donor, CD4 naive and CD4 memory were each given three plates, CD8 naive was given two plates, and CD8 memory was given one plate. To increase sequencing depth and limit assay-specific biases, different laboratories used diverse techniques to prepare libraries and sequence TCR repertoires. Per donor, leukapheresis produced somewhere between about 0.94 and 9.5 billion PBMCs. To estimate repertoire size and how much clonotypes are shared between individuals, the study performed deep sequencing of blood TCR repertoires from a few healthy adults. The study at large found these results: The small number of donors limited the genetic and exposure-history diversity represented. Larger estimated clonotype richness was generally found for naive subsets than for memory subsets. Pairwise subsampling led to the expectation that sequencing depth would affect the degree of clonotype sharing among donors. About 5% of naive CD4, roughly 3.5% of naive CD8, roughly 2.4% of memory CD4, and roughly 0.4% of memory CD8 clonotypes were shared across a few donors. Incomplete sequencing was indicated by rarefaction of sorted-subset datasets, despite the large sequencing depth. Sampling was restricted to blood, and TCR repertoires in tissues likely differ from the TCR repertoires found in blood. Compared with non-shared clonotypes, the clonotypes found in all four sorted-subset donors had higher generation probabilities.

Reading the germline V gene gives CDR1 MNHNS and CDR2 SASEGT. V and J lose 3 bases and 0 bases, and a span of 15 bases separates them. The CDR3 covers 16 residues, taking in both the cysteine and the phenylalanine. Of the read, only the CDR3 DNA is kept; its 48 bases are in frame from base 1. Using the deep immunoSEQ assay, multiplex PCR amplified TCR CDR3 regions from genomic DNA. For each cell subset, the extracted genomic DNA was distributed evenly across all wells of several immunoSEQ 96-well plates, and each plate served as one replicate. Each replicate PCR for sorted subsets received around 200 ng genomic DNA, equal to tens of thousands of T cell genomes. Purified libraries were quantified with a Qubit 3.0 fluorometer, sized on a Bioanalyzer 2100, and re-quantified with the KAPA Library Quantification kit. Every immunoSEQ 96-well plate was sequenced on a separate single-read 150-cycle Illumina NextSeq 550 flow cell. Concerning the study's data processing: Because the immunoSEQ output included only junctional sequences and no quality scores, the filtering could not be the same as the filtering used for full-length reads. To assign V/J genes and CDR3, sequences were annotated using PyIR, a Python wrapper for IgBLAST v1.9, with IMGT germline references. Reads were filtered out if the reads had weak V/J assignments (E-value above 1e-6), no CDR3, stop codons, out-of-frame junctions, or ambiguous translated residues. A V3J clonotype was defined by an identical inferred V gene, J gene, and CDR3 amino acid sequence. Percentage overlap between repertoires was calculated by dividing the number of shared unique clonotypes by the size of the smaller repertoire. Richness of each repertoire was evaluated using RTK rarefaction, the Chao1 estimator, and Recon v2.1 estimates of unobserved clonotypes. For all TCRbeta clonotypes obtained by the gDNA method from a few donors, generation probabilities were computed with OLGA. TCRdb retrieved this table from immuneACCESS and kept in-frame rearrangements only. Not all clones are present; in checked studies, unresolved V genes account for under half, and no reason is known for the remainder. For V, J and clone size, that table is used; D and trimming come from the DNA. Recorded for this sample are some 2,500,000 clones; roughly 93% of them occurred a single time. Jointly, the top ten make up approximately 0.35% of the sample.

Note on this clone: Its recognized antigen is unknown. The input lacks base qualities; no much larger clone sits a single base away. Other nucleotide sequences from this sample produce the same CDR3.

The donors were healthy, HIV-negative adults who had no recently reported acute infections or vaccinations. Every donor was a Caucasian adult residing in Nashville, Tennessee, USA. CD4+ T cells were enriched by magnetic negative selection, after which naive cells were positively selected on CD45RA and the negative fraction was taken as the memory subset. Blood was obtained by leukapheresis, after which PBMCs were separated by Ficoll-Histopaque density gradient centrifugation and cryopreserved in liquid nitrogen vapor phase. Analytical flow cytometry was used to check the purity and quantity of each magnetically sorted T cell population. From each sorted fraction, genomic DNA was isolated and quantified by UV absorbance on a Nanodrop 2000c.

Rearrangement joined TRBV6-1 to TRBJ2-7, with TRBD2 as a weak D call on 5 bases. The sample consisted of naive CD4+ T cells from PBMCs. Reading the label with the study, this specimen's cell subset or site is: CD45RA+ positively selected. The clonotype comes from a man in his late teens or twenties in good health. Some clones in this sample may be carry-over from other donors' samples. CDR3 sequence: CASSEEAGLISYEQYF. The DNA is TGTGCCAGCAGTGAGGAGGCCGGGTTGATCTCCTACGAGCAGTACTTC.